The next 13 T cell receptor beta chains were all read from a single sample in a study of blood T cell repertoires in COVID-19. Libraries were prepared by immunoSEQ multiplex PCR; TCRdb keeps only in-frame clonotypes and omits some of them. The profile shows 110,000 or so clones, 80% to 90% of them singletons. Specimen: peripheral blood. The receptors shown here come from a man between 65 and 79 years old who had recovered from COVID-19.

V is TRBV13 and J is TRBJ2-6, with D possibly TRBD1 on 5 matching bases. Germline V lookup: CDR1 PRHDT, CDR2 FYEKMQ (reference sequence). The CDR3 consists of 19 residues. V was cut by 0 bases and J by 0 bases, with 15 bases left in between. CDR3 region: CASSLGPGRVSSGANVLTF. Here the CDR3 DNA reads TGTGCCAGCAGCTTAGGCCCAGGCAGGGTAAGCTCTGGGGCCAACGTCCTGACTTTC.

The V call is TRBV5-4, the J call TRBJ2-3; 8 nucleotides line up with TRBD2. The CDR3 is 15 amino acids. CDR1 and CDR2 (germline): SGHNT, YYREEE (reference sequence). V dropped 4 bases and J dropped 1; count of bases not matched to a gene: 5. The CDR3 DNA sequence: TGTGCCAGCAGCACGTTGACTAGCGGCACAGATACGCAGTATTTT. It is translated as CASSTLTSGTDTQYF.

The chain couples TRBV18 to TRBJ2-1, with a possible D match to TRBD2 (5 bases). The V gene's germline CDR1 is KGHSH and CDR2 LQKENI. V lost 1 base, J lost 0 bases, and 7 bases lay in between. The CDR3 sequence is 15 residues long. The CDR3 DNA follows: TGTGCCAGCTCACCACTCAGCGGCTCCTACAATGAGCAGTTCTTC. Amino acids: CASSPLSGSYNEQFF.

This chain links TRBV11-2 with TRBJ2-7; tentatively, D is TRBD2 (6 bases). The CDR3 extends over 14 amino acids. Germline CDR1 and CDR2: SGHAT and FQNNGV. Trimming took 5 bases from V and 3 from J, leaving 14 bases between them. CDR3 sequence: CASSPVGGIYEQYF. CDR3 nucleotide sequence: TGTGCCAGCAGCCCGGTGGGCGGGATCTACGAGCAGTACTTC.

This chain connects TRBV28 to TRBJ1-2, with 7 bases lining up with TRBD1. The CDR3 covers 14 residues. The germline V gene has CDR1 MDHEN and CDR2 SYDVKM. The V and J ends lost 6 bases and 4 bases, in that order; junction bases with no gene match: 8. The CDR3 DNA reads TGTGCCAGCAGACCAGGGGGGATGAGCTATGGCTACACCTTC. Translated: CASRPGGMSYGYTF.

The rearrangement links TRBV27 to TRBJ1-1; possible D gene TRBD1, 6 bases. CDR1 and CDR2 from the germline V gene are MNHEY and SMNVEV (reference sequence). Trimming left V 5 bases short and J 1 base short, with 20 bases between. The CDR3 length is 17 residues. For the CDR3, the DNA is TGTGCCAGCAGTCCCTCGTTAGGGGGAGTAAAGAACACTGAAGCTTTCTTT. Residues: CASSPSLGGVKNTEAFF.

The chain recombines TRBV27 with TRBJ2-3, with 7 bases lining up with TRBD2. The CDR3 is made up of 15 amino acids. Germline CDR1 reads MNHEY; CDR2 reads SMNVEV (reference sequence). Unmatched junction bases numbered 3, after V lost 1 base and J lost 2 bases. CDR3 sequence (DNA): TGTGCCAGCAGTTTATACGCGGGAGACACAGATACGCAGTATTTT. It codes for CASSLYAGDTDTQYF.

The CDR3 coding sequence is TGTGCCAGCAGTGAACTACGGAGCTATGGCTACACCTTC. This sequence encodes CASSELRSYGYTF. The chain uses TRBV2 and TRBJ1-2; no clear D. The V gene's germline CDR1 is SNHLY and CDR2 FYNNEI. V lost 2 bases and J 4 bases, leaving 8 bases between the germline ends. This CDR3 has 13 amino acids.

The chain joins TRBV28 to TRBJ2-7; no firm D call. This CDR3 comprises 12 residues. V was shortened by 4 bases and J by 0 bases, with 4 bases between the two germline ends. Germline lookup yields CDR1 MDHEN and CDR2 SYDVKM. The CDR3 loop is CASSYGSYEQYF. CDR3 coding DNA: TGTGCCAGCAGTTACGGCTCCTACGAGCAGTACTTC.

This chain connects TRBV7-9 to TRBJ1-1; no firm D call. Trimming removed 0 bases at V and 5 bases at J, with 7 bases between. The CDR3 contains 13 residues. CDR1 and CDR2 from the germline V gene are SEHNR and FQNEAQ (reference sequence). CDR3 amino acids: CASSLAGMTEAFF. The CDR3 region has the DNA TGTGCCAGCAGCTTAGCCGGGATGACTGAAGCTTTCTTT.

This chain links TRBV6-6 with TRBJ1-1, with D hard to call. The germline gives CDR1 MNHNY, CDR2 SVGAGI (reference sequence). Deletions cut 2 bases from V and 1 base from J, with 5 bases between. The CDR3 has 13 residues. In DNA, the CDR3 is TGTGCCAGCAGTTACGCGCGGAACACTGAAGCTTTCTTT. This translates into CASSYARNTEAFF.

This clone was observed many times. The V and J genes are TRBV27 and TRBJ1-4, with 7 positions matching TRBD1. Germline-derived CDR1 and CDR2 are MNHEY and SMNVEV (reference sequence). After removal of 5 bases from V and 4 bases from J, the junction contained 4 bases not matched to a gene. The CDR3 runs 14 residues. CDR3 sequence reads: CASSHRDSNEKLFF. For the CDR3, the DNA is TGTGCCAGCAGTCACCGGGACAGTAATGAAAAACTGTTTTTT.

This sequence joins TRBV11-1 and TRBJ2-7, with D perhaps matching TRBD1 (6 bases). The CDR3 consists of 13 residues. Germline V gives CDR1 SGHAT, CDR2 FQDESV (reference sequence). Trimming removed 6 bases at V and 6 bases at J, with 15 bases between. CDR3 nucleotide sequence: TGTGCCAGCAGTCGACAGGAGAAGGGCGAGCAGTACTTC. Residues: CASSRQEKGEQYF.